The entry that follows covers one T cell receptor (beta chain) sequence. The antigen it binds to is not known. The input lacks base qualities; no much larger clone sits a single base away. The donors were healthy, HIV-negative adults who had no recently reported acute infections or vaccinations. Every donor was a Caucasian adult living in Nashville, Tennessee, USA. CD4+ T cells were enriched by magnetic negative selection; naive cells were then positively selected on CD45RA, and the negative fraction formed the memory subset. After blood collection by leukapheresis, PBMCs were isolated using Ficoll-Histopaque density gradient centrifugation and then cryopreserved in the vapor phase of liquid nitrogen. Purity and quantity of every magnetically sorted T cell population were checked by analytical flow cytometry. Genomic DNA was isolated from every sorted fraction and measured by UV absorbance on a Nanodrop 2000c.

The source of the sample is a study of shared clonotypes between healthy human individuals (dated by TCRdb to about 2020). Describing the broader study: The cohort comprised a couple of women and three men aged 18 to 49 years. Per donor, three plates each were used for CD4 naive and CD4 memory, two for CD8 naive, and one for CD8 memory. To estimate repertoire size and how much clonotype sharing occurs between individuals, the study deeply sequenced the blood TCR repertoires of roughly 5 healthy adults. Libraries were prepared and TCR repertoires were sequenced by different laboratories using diverse techniques, in order to increase sequencing depth and limit assay-specific biases. Leukapheresis yielded between about 0.9 and 9 billion PBMCs per donor. Summary of the overall study and its limitations: Compared with non-shared clonotypes, clonotypes shared by all four sorted-subset donors had higher generation probabilities. Naive subsets generally had larger estimated clonotype richness than memory subsets did. The genetic and exposure-history diversity represented was limited by the small number of donors. Pairwise subsampling indicated that sequencing depth was expected to affect the degree of clonotype sharing among donors. Sampling was limited to blood, and TCR repertoires in tissue likely differ from TCR repertoires in blood. Even with the large sequencing depth, rarefaction of the sorted-subset datasets indicated that sequencing was incomplete. When a handful of donors were compared, the shared fraction of clonotypes was around 5% for naive CD4, approximately 3.5% for naive CD8, 2.3% for memory CD4, and 0.3% to 0.5% for memory CD8.

The germline V end is reduced by 0 bases and the J end by 5 bases; junction bases left unmatched: 6. CDR1 is given as SGDLS and CDR2 as YYNGEE, both from the germline V gene. Measured from the cysteine to the phenylalanine, the CDR3 is 15 residues long. Kept here is only the CDR3 DNA, which spans 45 bases and is read in frame from base 1. Using the deep immunoSEQ assay, TCR CDR3 regions were amplified from genomic DNA by multiplex PCR. Extracted genomic DNA from each cell subset was distributed evenly across all wells of several immunoSEQ 96-well plates, and each plate was treated as a replicate. For sorted subsets, around 200 ng genomic DNA, equal to 25,000 to 35,000 T cell genomes, was loaded into each replicate PCR. Purified libraries were measured with a Qubit 3.0 fluorometer, size-checked on a Bioanalyzer 2100, and measured again with the KAPA Library Quantification kit. A separate single-read 150-cycle Illumina NextSeq 550 flow cell was used to sequence each immunoSEQ 96-well plate. On the authors' methods: Because the immunoSEQ output held only junctional sequences and lacked quality scores, the filtering could not match the filtering applied to full-length reads. To assign V/J genes and CDR3, sequences were annotated against IMGT germline references using PyIR, a Python wrapper for IgBLAST v1.9. Reads were removed for weak V/J assignments (E-value above 1e-6), missing CDR3, stop codons, out-of-frame junctions, or ambiguous translated residues. V3J clonotypes were defined as sequences sharing the same inferred V gene, J gene, and CDR3 amino acid sequence. The percentage overlap between two repertoires was calculated by dividing the number of shared unique clonotypes by the size of the smaller repertoire. Richness of each repertoire was evaluated using RTK rarefaction, the Chao1 estimator, and Recon v2.1 estimates of unobserved clonotypes. For all TCRbeta clonotypes obtained by the gDNA method from several donors, generation probabilities were computed with OLGA. TCRdb provides this immuneACCESS table in a form limited to in-frame rearrangements. Some clones are lacking; in checked studies, under half of them reflect an unresolved V gene, and why the rest are absent is not known. From that table come the V and J calls and clone size; the DNA was used to work out D and trimming. The sample profile shows roughly 1,100,000 clones; approximately 70% of them were found once. The ten biggest clones cover approximately 1.5% of the sample.

The clonotype comes from a man aged 18 to 30 in good health. The V gene is TRBV9 and the J gene is TRBJ2-3; 7 central nucleotides agree with TRBD2. The specimen sequenced was memory CD4+ T cells sorted from blood. Sample cell subset or site, as interpreted from the label and publication: CD45RA-negative fraction. The CDR3 has the sequence CASSVAGRGIDTQYF. DNA sequence: TGTGCCAGCAGCGTAGCCGGGCGGGGGATAGATACGCAGTATTTT.